The 22 T cell receptor beta chains reported below all come from one sample, sequenced in a study of cytomegalovirus exposure and HLA in healthy donors (TCRdb year 2017). Libraries were made using the immunoSEQ multiplex PCR assay. A mixture of 60 forward primers for TCR Vbeta segments and 13 reverse primers for TCR Jbeta segments was used in the multiplex PCR. TCRdb re-hosts the immuneACCESS table, in-frame sequences only. Its copies lack some clones; in the studies checked, an unresolved V gene accounts for under half of them, and the cause for the rest is not known. Counted in this sample were approximately 140,000 clones; roughly four fifths of them appeared once. The top ten constitute about 1.2% of the sample. Sequenced input: PBMCs. All receptors come from a girl aged 2-10 years in good health and CMV-seronegative.

This clone was seen a few times. V is TRBV5-8 and J is TRBJ1-5; TRBD1 aligns across 9 bases. The CDR3 is 13 residues long. CDR1 and CDR2 (germline): SGHTS, YDEGEE. The J segment lost 5 bases and the V segment lost 4 bases, leaving 1 base of the junction unmatched. CDR3 sequence: CASSRDRDQPQHF. CDR3 nucleotides: TGTGCCAGCAGCCGGGACAGGGATCAGCCCCAGCATTTT.

The chain carries TRBV13 and TRBJ1-6, with D possibly matching TRBD1 (5 bases). This CDR3 spans 15 amino acids. V lost 3 bases and J lost 9, with 15 bases in between. From germline, CDR1 is PRHDT and CDR2 FYEKMQ (reference sequence). CDR3 coding DNA: TGTGCCAGCAGCTTCTCCGGGACTGAAGTTTCACCCCTCCACTTT. It specifies CASSFSGTEVSPLHF. The entire variable domain, with the rest obtained from reference TRBV13 and TRBJ1-6, is as follows: AAGVIQSPRHLIKEKRETATLKCYPIPRHDTVYWYQQGPGQDPQFLISFYEKMQSDKGSIPDRFSAQQFSDYHSELNMSSLELGDSALYFCASSFSGTEVSPLHFGNGTRLTVT.

This clone appeared a few times. The chain links TRBV21-1 to TRBJ2-4; no DNA check was done on the table's D call, TRBD1. TRBV21-1 is listed as a pseudogene. CDR3 length equals 17 residues. CDR3 nucleotide sequence: TGTGCCAGCAGCAAAAGAGGGGGATATTATGCCAAAAACATTCAGTACTTC. Its translation is CASSKRGGYYAKNIQYF.

V gene TRBV15 combines with J gene TRBJ2-7; 8 bases agree with TRBD1. The germline gives CDR1 LNHNV, CDR2 YYDKDF (reference sequence). Trimming cost V 0 bases and J 4 bases; bases outside gene matches: 2. CDR3 length: 14 residues. The CDR3, as DNA: TGTGCCACCAGCAGAGACAGGGGGCAGTACGAGCAGTACTTC. Protein sequence: CATSRDRGQYEQYF. The variable domain in full, completed from reference TRBV15 and TRBJ2-7, reads DAMVIQNPRYQVTQFGKPVTLSCSQTLNHNVMYWYQQKSSQAPKLLFHYYDKDFNNEADTPDNFQSRRPNTSFCFLDIRSPGLGDTAMYLCATSRDRGQYEQYFGPGTRLTVT.

The chain has TRBV5-1 and TRBJ2-7; 12 bases agree with TRBD1. V lost 4 bases and J lost 2; bases outside the gene matches: 4. The CDR3 loop spans 15 amino acids. Germline CDR1 SGHRS, CDR2 YFSETQ. CDR3 protein: CASSVRDRGPYEQYF. The CDR3 DNA reads as TGCGCCAGCAGCGTACGGGACAGGGGGCCCTACGAGCAGTACTTC.

This chain's CDR3 is CASSLLGGLTDTQYF. The CDR3 DNA reads TGTGCCAGCAGTTTATTAGGGGGCCTCACAGATACGCAGTATTTT. This chain joins TRBV27 and TRBJ2-3; TRBD1 aligns across 7 bases. The CDR3 extends over 15 amino acids. Losses at the gene ends were 1 base for V and 2 bases for J; bases not matched to a gene: 3. CDR1 and CDR2 from the germline V gene are MNHEY and SMNVEV (reference sequence).

The chain uses TRBV6-5 and TRBJ1-6, with D perhaps matching TRBD1 (6 bases). Germline CDR1 MNHEY, CDR2 SVGAGI. Trimming pared 7 bases from V and 9 bases from J, leaving 19 bases between. This CDR3 is 15 amino acids long. In DNA, the CDR3 is TGTGCCAGCACCCCCGTGAGAGGGGGTGGTTCACCCCTCCACTTT. This encodes CASTPVRGGGSPLHF.

The rearrangement links TRBV29-1 to TRBJ2-7; possibly TRBD2 for D (6 bases). V was pared by 2 bases and J by 9 bases, with 20 bases between. The CDR3 covers 14 residues. Germline V gene data show CDR1 as SQVTM and CDR2 as ANQGSEA. In nucleotides, the CDR3 is TGCAGCGTTGAAATGGGACTCGAAAATCAAGGGCAGTACTTC. Residues: CSVEMGLENQGQYF.

In this sample, this clone turned up once. This chain joins TRBV2 and TRBJ2-1; 12 bases line up with TRBD2. CDR3 length: 16 residues. V shed 6 bases and J 2 bases; nucleotides not matched to a gene: 5. The germline gives CDR1 SNHLY, CDR2 FYNNEI. The CDR3 loop reads CASRRLAGDPYNEQFF. The CDR3 DNA reads TGTGCCAGCAGGCGACTAGCGGGAGATCCCTACAATGAGCAGTTCTTC.

This chain's CDR3 is CAWSGQGASPQHF. CDR3 in DNA: TGTGCCTGGTCAGGACAGGGGGCTTCGCCCCAGCATTTT. The rearrangement uses TRBV30 and TRBJ1-5; 11 nucleotides line up with TRBD1. The ends lost 5 bases at V and 9 bases at J; junction bases unmatched: 6. The CDR3 loop spans 13 amino acids. Germline assignment: CDR1 GTSNPN and CDR2 SVGIG (reference sequence).

This clone was found once. The V gene is TRBV30, the J gene TRBJ2-5, with D perhaps TRBD2 (6 bases). Germline-derived CDR1 and CDR2 are GTSNPN and SVGIG (reference sequence). V shed 0 bases and J shed 6 bases, with 8 bases lying between them. This CDR3 contains 12 residues. The CDR3 nucleotides are TGTGCCTGGAGTGTAGGGAGGAAGACCCAGTACTTC. It encodes CAWSVGRKTQYF. The full variable domain, in which reference TRBV30 and TRBJ2-5 provide the parts outside the CDR3, is SQTIHQWPATLVQPVGSPLSLECTVEGTSNPNLYWYRQAAGRGLQLLFYSVGIGQISSEVPQNLSASRPQDRQFILSSKKLLLSDSGFYLCAWSVGRKTQYFGPGTRLLVL.

CDR3 protein: CATLGAGGPTDTQYF. The CDR3 nucleotides are TGTGCCACCCTCGGCGCGGGAGGGCCGACAGATACGCAGTATTTT. The chain employs TRBV2 and TRBJ2-3; the match to TRBD2 covers 9 bases. CDR3 length equals 15 residues. V lost 10 bases to trimming and J lost 3 bases; unmatched junction nucleotides: 11. Germline V gene lookup returns CDR1 SNHLY and CDR2 FYNNEI.

The chain links TRBV27 to TRBJ2-5, with TRBD1 identical over 7 bases. From germline, CDR1 is MNHEY and CDR2 SMNVEV (reference sequence). This CDR3 is 15 amino acids long. Trimming cost V 7 bases and J 4 bases; bases outside gene matches: 12. DNA for the CDR3: TGTGCCAGCAAGGTCGAGGGGGCGGTCGGAGAGACCCAGTACTTC. The encoded protein is CASKVEGAVGETQYF.

This clone showed up just once. The V call is TRBV21-1, the J call TRBJ2-1; TRBD2, the table's D call, was not compared with the DNA. TRBV21-1 is deemed a pseudogene. The length of the CDR3 is 15 residues. The CDR3 spells CASTSREKKNNEQFF. In DNA, the CDR3 is TGTGCCAGCACAAGCCGGGAGAAGAAGAACAATGAGCAGTTCTTC.

The rearrangement links TRBV28 to TRBJ1-1; 8 bases map to TRBD1. Germline CDR1 and CDR2: MDHEN and SYDVKM. Trimming at V came to 5 bases and at J to 12 bases, leaving 8 bases not matched to a gene. CDR3 length: 12 amino acids. CDR3 region: CASSPDRVTSFF. DNA for the CDR3: TGTGCCAGCAGTCCGGACAGGGTAACTTCTTTCTTT.

This chain links TRBV2 with TRBJ1-4, with D possibly matching TRBD1 (5 bases). CDR1 is SNHLY and CDR2 is FYNNEI in the germline V gene. The V gene lost 7 bases and the J gene lost 8 bases, with 17 bases spanning the gap. The CDR3 loop spans 14 amino acids. DNA of the CDR3: TGTGCCAGCACCGCAGGGTGGGCTCGGGAAAAACTGTTTTTT. It is translated as CASTAGWAREKLFF.

The chain combines TRBV28 with TRBJ2-1; TRBD2 matches 9 bases. CDR3 length: 14 residues. Germline V CDR1 and CDR2: MDHEN, SYDVKM. The V and J ends lost 10 bases and 9 bases, in that order; junction bases with no gene match: 13. The CDR3 spells CANSAGGSRGEQFF. CDR3 nucleotide sequence: TGTGCCAACTCAGCGGGAGGCAGCAGGGGTGAGCAGTTCTTC.

J is TRBJ2-3 and V is TRBV18; D possibly corresponds to TRBD1 (6 bases). The CDR3 has 16 amino acids. In germline, CDR1 is KGHSH, CDR2 LQKENI. V was pared by 0 bases and J by 4 bases, with 14 bases between. The CDR3 region is CASSPPPGHPPDTQYF. The CDR3, as DNA: TGTGCCAGCTCACCACCACCGGGACACCCGCCAGATACGCAGTATTTT.

This sequence joins TRBV4-2 and TRBJ1-1; no clear D gene. CDR1 LGHNA and CDR2 YNFKEQ come from the germline V gene. The CDR3 contains 17 residues. V lost 0 bases and J lost 4, with 18 bases in between. The CDR3 nucleotides are TGTGCCAGCAGCCAAGATCGGTACAGCCAGGTGCCCACTGAAGCTTTCTTT. Its translation: CASSQDRYSQVPTEAFF.

The chain is built from TRBV6-6 and TRBJ2-5; TRBD2 might be the D (5 bases). The germline CDR1 and CDR2 sequences are MNHNY and SVGAGI (reference sequence). V dropped 1 base and J dropped 2 bases, with 11 bases sitting between them. This CDR3 spans 15 amino acids. The CDR3, as DNA: TGTGCCAGCAGTTACTTCCCCGGACTGCAAGAGACCCAGTACTTC. Translated, it gives CASSYFPGLQETQYF.

The chain joins TRBV27 to TRBJ2-5; 7 nucleotides line up with TRBD1. CDR3 length: 16 residues. Unmatched junction bases numbered 12, after V lost 7 bases and J lost 1 base. Germline CDR1 and CDR2: MNHEY and SMNVEV (reference sequence). CDR3 loop: CASTKLAGGFQETQYF. The CDR3 coding sequence is TGTGCCAGCACCAAGCTTGCAGGGGGTTTCCAAGAGACCCAGTACTTC.

The rearrangement links TRBV27 to TRBJ2-7, with 14 bases fitting TRBD2. The CDR3 consists of 14 residues. V dropped 5 bases and J dropped 5; count of bases not matched to a gene: 2. Germline CDR1 MNHEY, CDR2 SMNVEV (reference sequence). The CDR3: CASSGGLAGDEQYF. For the CDR3, the DNA is TGTGCCAGCAGTGGGGGACTAGCGGGAGACGAGCAGTACTTC.